The 14 T cell receptor beta chains reported below all come from one sample, sequenced in a study of tumor-infiltrating lymphocytes in oesophageal squamous cell carcinoma. TCRdb recomputed calls from the PCR reads with MiXCR, one row per CDR3 protein. The table records about 17,000 distinct CDR3 sequences, over 45% of them present only once. The source material was esophageal tumor tissue. These receptors all come from a male donor with esophageal squamous cell carcinoma.

This clonotype showed up many times. Germline is not matched at one junction end, which may reflect a read error. This chain uses TRBV12-3 or TRBV12-4 with TRBJ1-1; weak D call: TRBD1 (6 bases). The CDR3 has 13 amino acids. The CDR3, as DNA: TGTGCCAGTAGTAAAACAGGGAACACTGACGCTTTCTTT. Translation: CASSKTGNTDAFF.

This clonotype has just a few counts. J is TRBJ2-5 and V is TRBV27; D is unresolved. V was shortened by 6 bases and J by 5 bases, with 10 bases between the two germline ends. Germline-derived CDR1 and CDR2 are MNHEY and SMNVEV (reference sequence). The CDR3 contains 12 residues. The CDR3 here is CASRTSAETQYF. The CDR3 region has the DNA TGTGCCAGCAGGACGAGTGCGGAGACCCAGTACTTC.

The genes are TRBV10-2 and TRBJ2-4; TRBD2 agrees at 9 bases. CDR3 length equals 14 residues. With V trimmed by 9 bases and J by 13 bases, 16 bases remained unmatched. Germline CDR1 WSHSY, CDR2 SAAADI. The CDR3 DNA sequence: TGCGCCAGTCGACTAGCGGCCTTTCGGGATGAGCAGTACTTC. It is translated as CASRLAAFRDEQYF.

This clonotype was seen a few times. The rearrangement links TRBV7-6 to TRBJ2-2; D not resolved. From germline, CDR1 is SGHVS and CDR2 FNYEAQ. The CDR3 extends over 13 amino acids. The ends were cut back, 6 bases at V and 5 bases at J, with 10 bases in the middle. The CDR3 DNA follows: TGTGCCAGCAGTTCAGTTCGGACCGGGGAGCTGTTTTTT. Residues: CASSSVRTGELFF. The whole variable domain, remainder taken from reference TRBV7-6 and TRBJ2-2, is GAGVSQSPRYKVTKRGQDVALRCDPISGHVSLYWYRQALGQGPEFLTYFNYEAQQDKSGLPNDRFSAERPEGSISTLTIQRTEQRDSAMYRCASSSVRTGELFFGEGSRLTVL.

In regard to this clonotype: Without the conserved terminal phenylalanine or tryptophan, this CDR3 likely stems from a read error. The DNA is omitted, as the CDR3 cannot be located on it reliably, and the CDR3 follows TCRdb's listing. The CDR3 sequence is CASSPGTYYNEQFFGP. This rearrangement joins TRBV5-1 to TRBJ2-3; the D segment call TRBD2 is taken from the table without a DNA check. The germline V gene has CDR1 SGHRS and CDR2 YFSETQ. The CDR3 length equals 16 residues, ends included.

This clonotype appeared many times. CDR3 amino acids: CASSSLRYEQYF. The CDR3 DNA follows: TGTGCCAGCAGCTCACTGCGGTACGAGCAGTACTTC. The V gene is TRBV7-9, the J gene TRBJ2-7; D not certain. CDR1 and CDR2 (germline): SEHNR, FQNEAQ (reference sequence). Trimming shortened V by 4 bases and J by 4 bases, and 8 bases separated the two germline ends. CDR3 length equals 12 residues.

This clonotype was seen more than once but under ten times. This chain links TRBV7-9 with TRBJ1-1; D may be TRBD1 (6 bases). The germline V gene has CDR1 SEHNR and CDR2 FQNEAQ (reference sequence). Trimming removed 6 bases at V and 0 bases at J, with 14 bases between. The CDR3 runs 15 residues. In nucleotides, the CDR3 is TGTGCCAGCAGGGACCCGGGACAAATGAACACTGAAGCTTTCTTT. Residues: CASRDPGQMNTEAFF.

The gene calls are TRBV7-2 and TRBJ2-3; 11 bases agree with TRBD1. The V and J ends lost 1 base and 4 bases, in that order; junction bases with no gene match: 4. In germline, CDR1 is SGHTA, CDR2 FQGNSA. The CDR3 extends over 16 amino acids. The CDR3 DNA is TGTGCCAGCAGCTTAGAGGGACAGGGGGGATCAGATACGCAGTATTTT. The encoded protein is CASSLEGQGGSDTQYF.

This clonotype was counted at least ten times. The CDR3 does not end in the conserved phenylalanine or tryptophan, so this is likely a read error. No DNA is shown, since the ends of the CDR3 on it are uncertain; the CDR3 is the one TCRdb lists. The chain carries TRBV5-1 and TRBJ2-7; the D call TRBD1 from the table was never checked on the DNA. Germline-derived CDR1 and CDR2 are SGHRS and YFSETQ. The CDR3 spans 16 residues, counting both ends. The CDR3 is CASSSRSMTGGYTFGS.

The chain links TRBV7-2 to TRBJ2-7, with D possibly being TRBD2 (6 bases). The J call may not be correct, given that the DNA end is closer to TRBJ2-1. Germline V gene lookup returns CDR1 SGHTA and CDR2 FQGNSA. The CDR3 has 16 residues. The CDR3 sequence: CASSATAGGRYNEQFF. DNA of the CDR3: TGTGCCAGCTCCGCGACAGCCGGAGGGCGATACAATGAGCAGTTCTTC.

The chain combines TRBV2 with TRBJ2-5; perhaps TRBD2 as D (5 bases). The DNA end favors TRBJ2-1, so the J call may be wrong. The CDR3 is 11 amino acids. CDR1 and CDR2 from the germline V gene are SNHLY and FYNNEI. The CDR3 loop is CASSPSSEQFF. The DNA for the CDR3 is TGTGCCAGCAGTCCTAGCAGTGAGCAGTTCTTC.

The genes are TRBV7-3 and TRBJ1-2; D might be TRBD1 (6 bases). The CDR3 runs to 13 residues. V lost 7 bases and J lost 4, with 13 bases in between. Germline V gene data show CDR1 as SGHTA and CDR2 as FQGTGA. The CDR3 region is CASTNLQGYGYTF. The CDR3 nucleotides read TGTGCCAGCACCAATCTACAGGGCTATGGCTACACCTTC.

The chain has TRBV12-5 and TRBJ2-5; no reliable D call. Matching the DNA end better, TRBJ2-7 makes the J call doubtful. The CDR3 consists of 15 residues. Germline V gene data show CDR1 as LGHNT and CDR2 as FRNRAP. Here the CDR3 reads CASGLVMVSAYEQYF. DNA for the CDR3: TGTGCTAGTGGTTTGGTAATGGTATCGGCCTACGAGCAGTACTTC.

V and J are TRBV3-1 and TRBJ1-1, with 8 nucleotides matching TRBD1. The CDR3 sequence is 14 residues long. The V gene's germline CDR1 is LGHDT and CDR2 YNNKEL (reference sequence). Trimming at V came to 0 bases and at J to 8 bases, leaving 5 bases not matched to a gene. CDR3 in amino acids: CASSQDLAGGEAFF. The DNA of the CDR3 is TGTGCCAGCAGCCAAGACTTGGCAGGGGGCGAAGCTTTCTTT.